This entry features one TCR beta chain sequence. Unmatched junction bases numbered 10, after V lost 4 bases and J lost 5 bases. The V gene's germline CDR1 is LNHDA and CDR2 SQIVND (reference sequence). This CDR3 has 15 amino acids. All patients relapsed after autologous stem cell transplantation, and brentuximab vedotin exposure varied. Magnetic negative selection was used to purify CD4+ T cells from PBMCs that had been thawed. Profiled with immunoSEQ multiplex PCR; TCRdb holds only in-frame clones, not every one. Counted here are about 9,000 clones, around 82% occurring once; the ten biggest clones make up about 12%. These data belong to a study of PD-1 blockade in classical Hodgkin lymphoma.

Specimen: CD4+ T cells from blood, collected at baseline. V gene TRBV19 combines with J gene TRBJ2-5; TRBD1 aligns across 7 bases. The TCR comes from a human donor with classical Hodgkin lymphoma. CDR3 in DNA: TGTGCCAGTAGTAAAGGACAGGCCTCGGGGGAGACCCAGTACTTC. Its protein is CASSKGQASGETQYF. The full variable domain, rest sourced from reference TRBV19 and TRBJ2-5, is DGGITQSPKYLFRKEGQNVTLSCEQNLNHDAMYWYRQDPGQGLRLIYYSQIVNDFQKGDIAEGYSVSREKKESFPLTVTSAQKNPTAFYLCASSKGQASGETQYFGPGTRLLVL.